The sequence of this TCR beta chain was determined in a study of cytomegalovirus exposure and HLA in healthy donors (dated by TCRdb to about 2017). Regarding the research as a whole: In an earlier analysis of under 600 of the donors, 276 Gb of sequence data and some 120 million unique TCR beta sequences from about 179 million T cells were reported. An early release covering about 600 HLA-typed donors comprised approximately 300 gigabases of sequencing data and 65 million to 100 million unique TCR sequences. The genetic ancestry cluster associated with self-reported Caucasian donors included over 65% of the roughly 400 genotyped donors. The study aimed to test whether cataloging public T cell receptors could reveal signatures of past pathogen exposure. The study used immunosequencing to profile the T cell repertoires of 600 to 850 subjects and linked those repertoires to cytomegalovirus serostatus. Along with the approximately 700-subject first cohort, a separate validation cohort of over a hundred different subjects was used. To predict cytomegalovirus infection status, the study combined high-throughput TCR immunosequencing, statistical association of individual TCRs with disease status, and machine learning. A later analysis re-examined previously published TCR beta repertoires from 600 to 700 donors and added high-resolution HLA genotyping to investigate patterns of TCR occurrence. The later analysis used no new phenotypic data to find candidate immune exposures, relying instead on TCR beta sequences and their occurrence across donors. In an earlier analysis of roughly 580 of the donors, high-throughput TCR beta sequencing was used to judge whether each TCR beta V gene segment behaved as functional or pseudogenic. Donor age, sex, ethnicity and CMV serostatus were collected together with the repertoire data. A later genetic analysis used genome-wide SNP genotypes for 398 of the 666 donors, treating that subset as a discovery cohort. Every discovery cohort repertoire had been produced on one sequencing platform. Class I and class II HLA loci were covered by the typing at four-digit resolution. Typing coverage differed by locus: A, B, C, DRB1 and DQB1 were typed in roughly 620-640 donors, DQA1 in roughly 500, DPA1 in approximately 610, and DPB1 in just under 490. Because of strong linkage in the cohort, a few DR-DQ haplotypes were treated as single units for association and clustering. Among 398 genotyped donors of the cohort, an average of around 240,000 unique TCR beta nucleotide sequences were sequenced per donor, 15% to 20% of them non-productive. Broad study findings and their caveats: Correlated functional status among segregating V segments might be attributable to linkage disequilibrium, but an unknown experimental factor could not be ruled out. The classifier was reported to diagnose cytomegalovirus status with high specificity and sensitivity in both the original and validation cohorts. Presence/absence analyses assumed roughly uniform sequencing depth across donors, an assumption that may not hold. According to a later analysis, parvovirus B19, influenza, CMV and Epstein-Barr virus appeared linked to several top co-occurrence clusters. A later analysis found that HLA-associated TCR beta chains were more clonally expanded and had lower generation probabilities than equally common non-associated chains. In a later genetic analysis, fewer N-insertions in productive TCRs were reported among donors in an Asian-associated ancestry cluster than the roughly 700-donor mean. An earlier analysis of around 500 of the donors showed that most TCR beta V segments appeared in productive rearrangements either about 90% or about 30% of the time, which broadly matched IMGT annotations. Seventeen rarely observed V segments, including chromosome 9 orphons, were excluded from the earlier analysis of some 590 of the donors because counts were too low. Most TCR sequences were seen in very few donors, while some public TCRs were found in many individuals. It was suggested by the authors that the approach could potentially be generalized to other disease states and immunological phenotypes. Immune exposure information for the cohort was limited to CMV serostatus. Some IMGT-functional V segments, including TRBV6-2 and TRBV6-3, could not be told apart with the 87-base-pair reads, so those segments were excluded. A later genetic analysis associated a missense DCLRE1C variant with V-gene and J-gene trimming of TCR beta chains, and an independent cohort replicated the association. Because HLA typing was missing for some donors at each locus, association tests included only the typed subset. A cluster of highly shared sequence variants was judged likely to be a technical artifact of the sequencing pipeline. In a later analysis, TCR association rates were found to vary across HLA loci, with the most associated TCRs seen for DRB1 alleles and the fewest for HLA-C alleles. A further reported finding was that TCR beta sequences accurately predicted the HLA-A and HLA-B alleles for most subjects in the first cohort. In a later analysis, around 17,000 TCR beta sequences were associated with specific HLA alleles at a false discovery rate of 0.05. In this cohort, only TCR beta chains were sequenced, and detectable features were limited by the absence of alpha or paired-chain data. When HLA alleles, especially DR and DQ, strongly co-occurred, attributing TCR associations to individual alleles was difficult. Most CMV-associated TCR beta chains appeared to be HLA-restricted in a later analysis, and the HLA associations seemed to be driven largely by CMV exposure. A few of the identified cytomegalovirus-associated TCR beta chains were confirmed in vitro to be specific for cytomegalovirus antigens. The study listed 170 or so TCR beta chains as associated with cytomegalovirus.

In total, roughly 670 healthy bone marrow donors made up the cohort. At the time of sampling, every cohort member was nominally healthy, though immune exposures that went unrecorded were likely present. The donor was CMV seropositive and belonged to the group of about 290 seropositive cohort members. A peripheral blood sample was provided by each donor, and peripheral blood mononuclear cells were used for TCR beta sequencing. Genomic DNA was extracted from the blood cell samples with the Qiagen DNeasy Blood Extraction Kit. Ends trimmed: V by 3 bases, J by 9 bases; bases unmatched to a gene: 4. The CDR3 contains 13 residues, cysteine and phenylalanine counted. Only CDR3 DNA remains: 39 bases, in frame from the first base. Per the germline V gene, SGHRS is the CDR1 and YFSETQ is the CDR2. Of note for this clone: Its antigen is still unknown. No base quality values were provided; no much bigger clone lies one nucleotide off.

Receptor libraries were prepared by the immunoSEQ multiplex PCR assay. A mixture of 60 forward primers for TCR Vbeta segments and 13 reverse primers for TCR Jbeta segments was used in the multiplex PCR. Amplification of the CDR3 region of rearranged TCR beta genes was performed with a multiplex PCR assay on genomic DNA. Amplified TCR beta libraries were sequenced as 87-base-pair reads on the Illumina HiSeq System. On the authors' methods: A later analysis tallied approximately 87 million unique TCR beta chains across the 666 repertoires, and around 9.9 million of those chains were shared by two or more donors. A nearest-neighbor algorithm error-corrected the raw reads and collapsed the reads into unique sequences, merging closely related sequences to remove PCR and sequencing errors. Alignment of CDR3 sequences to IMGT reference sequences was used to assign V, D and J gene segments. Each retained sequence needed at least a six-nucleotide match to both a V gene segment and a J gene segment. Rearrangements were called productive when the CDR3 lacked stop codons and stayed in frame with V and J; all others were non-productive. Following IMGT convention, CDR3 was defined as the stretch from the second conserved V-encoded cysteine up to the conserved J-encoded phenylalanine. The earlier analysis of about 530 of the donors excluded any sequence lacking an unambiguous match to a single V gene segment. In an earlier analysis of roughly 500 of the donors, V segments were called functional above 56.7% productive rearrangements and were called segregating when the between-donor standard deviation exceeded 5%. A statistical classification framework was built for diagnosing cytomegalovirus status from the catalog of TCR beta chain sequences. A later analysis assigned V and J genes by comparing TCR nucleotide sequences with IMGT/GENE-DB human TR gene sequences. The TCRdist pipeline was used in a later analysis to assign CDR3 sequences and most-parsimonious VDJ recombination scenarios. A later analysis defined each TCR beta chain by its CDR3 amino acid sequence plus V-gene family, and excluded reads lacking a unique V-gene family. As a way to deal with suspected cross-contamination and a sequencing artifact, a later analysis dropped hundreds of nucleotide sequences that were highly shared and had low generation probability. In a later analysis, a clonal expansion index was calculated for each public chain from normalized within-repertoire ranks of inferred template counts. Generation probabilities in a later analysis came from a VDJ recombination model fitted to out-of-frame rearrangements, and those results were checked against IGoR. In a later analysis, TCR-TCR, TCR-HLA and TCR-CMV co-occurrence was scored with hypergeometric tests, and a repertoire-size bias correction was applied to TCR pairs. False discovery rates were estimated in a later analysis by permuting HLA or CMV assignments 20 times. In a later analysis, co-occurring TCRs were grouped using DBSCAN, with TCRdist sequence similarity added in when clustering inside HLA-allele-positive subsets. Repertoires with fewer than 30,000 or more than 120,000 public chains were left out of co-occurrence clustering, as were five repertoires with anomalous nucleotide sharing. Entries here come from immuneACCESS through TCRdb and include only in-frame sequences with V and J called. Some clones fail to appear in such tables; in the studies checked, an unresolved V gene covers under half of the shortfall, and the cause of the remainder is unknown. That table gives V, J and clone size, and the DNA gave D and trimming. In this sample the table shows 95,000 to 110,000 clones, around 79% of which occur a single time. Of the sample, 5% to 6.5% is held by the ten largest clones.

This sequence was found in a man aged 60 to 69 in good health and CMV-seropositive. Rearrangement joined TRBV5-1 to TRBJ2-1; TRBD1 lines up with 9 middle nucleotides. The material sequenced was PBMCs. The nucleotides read TGCGCCAGCAGCTGGGGACAGGGAACTGAGCAGTTCTTC. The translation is CASSWGQGTEQFF.